A selection of T cell receptor beta chains follows, all from one sample in a study of T cell responses to AZD1222 COVID-19 vaccine. Only in-frame clones appear in the TCRdb table, and some are missing; sequencing was by immunoSEQ multiplex PCR. The sample has around 130,000 clones; 91% are singletons. The specimen comprised peripheral blood, sampled on day 0 of AZD1222 vaccination. These receptors were collected from an adult in good health. Each CDR3 is given with its conserved first and last residue. D genes are given only for firm matches. Rows give clone size only sometimes, using once, few, many, or a class for an expanded clone.

abundance | j_gene | d_gene | v_gene | CDR3aa | CDR3nt
. | TRBJ2-7 | . | TRBV5-4 | CASSDRGTYEQYF | TGTGCCAGCTCGGACAGAGGCACCTACGAGCAGTACTTC
. | TRBJ2-1 | TRBD2 | TRBV3-1/TRBV3-2 | CASSPLSGRAMNEQFF | TGTGCCAGCAGCCCACTTAGCGGGAGGGCCATGAATGAGCAGTTCTTC
. | TRBJ1-6 | TRBD1 | TRBV2 | CASSPGQNSPLHF | TGTGCCAGCAGCCCGGGACAGAATTCACCCCTCCACTTT
. | TRBJ2-1 | . | TRBV15 | CATQSPAGDFNAYNEQFF | TGTGCCACCCAAAGCCCCGCTGGGGATTTTAACGCCTACAATGAGCAGTTCTTC
. | TRBJ1-3 | TRBD1 | TRBV4-2 | CASSQGEGGENTIYF | TGTGCCAGCAGCCAAGGGGAAGGGGGCGAAAACACCATATATTTT
. | TRBJ1-2 | . | TRBV6-1 | CASSEGPGMEYGYTF | TGTGCCAGCAGTGAAGGGCCAGGGATGGAGTATGGCTACACCTTC
. | TRBJ1-1 | . | TRBV6-5 | CASRSPAMNTEAFF | TGTGCCAGCAGGAGCCCCGCTATGAACACTGAAGCTTTCTTT
. | TRBJ1-5 | . | TRBV4-1 | CASSQDHSSSNQPQHF | TGCGCCAGCAGCCAAGATCACAGCTCTAGCAATCAGCCCCAGCATTTT
. | TRBJ1-4 | TRBD1 | TRBV5-1 | CASSLVGTGAANEKLFF | TGCGCCAGCAGCTTGGTGGGGACAGGGGCAGCTAATGAAAAACTGTTTTTT
. | TRBJ2-1 | . | TRBV14 | CASSQDRYQGGEVYYNEQFF | TGTGCCAGCAGCCAAGATCGTTACCAAGGGGGGGAAGTTTATTACAATGAGCAGTTCTTC
. | TRBJ1-2 | . | TRBV2 | CASRPDGHAAGYTF | TGTGCCAGCAGACCCGACGGACATGCGGCTGGCTACACCTTC
once | TRBJ1-1 | . | TRBV27 | CASSLSNRLGNTEAFF | TGTGCCAGCAGTTTATCGAACAGGTTGGGGAACACTGAAGCTTTCTTT
. | TRBJ1-2 | . | TRBV7-2 | CASSLSQGTSTSLYGYTF | TGTGCCAGCAGCTTATCACAAGGGACATCCACTTCCCTCTATGGCTACACCTTC
. | TRBJ2-5 | . | TRBV27 | CASSFSRLLETQYF | TGTGCCAGCAGTTTCAGTAGGCTTTTGGAGACCCAGTACTTC
. | TRBJ2-7 | TRBD1 | TRBV6-6 | CASSKSAEGAEQYF | TGTGCCAGCAGCAAGAGCGCCGAGGGGGCTGAGCAGTACTTC
. | TRBJ1-3 | . | TRBV6-1 | CASSEMAPHSGNTIYF | TGTGCCAGCAGTGAAATGGCCCCCCACTCTGGAAACACCATATATTTT
. | TRBJ1-1 | TRBD1 | TRBV5-1 | CASSSQGAQAFF | TGCGCCAGCAGCTCACAGGGGGCTCAAGCTTTCTTT
. | TRBJ1-5 | TRBD1 | TRBV5-1 | CASSKGTDQPQHF | TGCGCCAGCAGCAAGGGGACAGATCAGCCCCAGCATTTT
. | TRBJ1-5 | . | TRBV6-2/TRBV6-3 | CASSSALPQGFLSQPQHF | TGTGCCAGCAGTAGCGCTCTCCCGCAGGGGTTTTTAAGTCAGCCCCAGCATTTT
. | TRBJ2-7 | . | TRBV4-3 | CASSPKYSYEQCF | TGCGCCAGCAGCCCAAAATACTCCTACGAGCAGTGCTTC
. | TRBJ1-3 | . | TRBV6-1 | CASSELEGNTIYF | TGTGCCAGCAGTGAACTTGAGGGAAACACCATATATTTT
. | TRBJ2-2 | TRBD2 | TRBV4-3 | CASSQDLLVAGGNTGELFF | TGCGCCAGCAGCCAAGATCTTTTAGTAGCGGGAGGGAACACCGGGGAGCTGTTTTTT
. | TRBJ2-7 | . | TRBV9 | CASSVAQGPNYEQYF | TGTGCCAGCAGCGTAGCCCAGGGCCCGAACTACGAGCAGTACTTC
. | TRBJ1-1 | TRBD1 | TRBV2 | CASSEYRDRGYAEAFF | TGTGCCAGCAGTGAGTACCGGGACAGGGGGTATGCTGAAGCTTTCTTT